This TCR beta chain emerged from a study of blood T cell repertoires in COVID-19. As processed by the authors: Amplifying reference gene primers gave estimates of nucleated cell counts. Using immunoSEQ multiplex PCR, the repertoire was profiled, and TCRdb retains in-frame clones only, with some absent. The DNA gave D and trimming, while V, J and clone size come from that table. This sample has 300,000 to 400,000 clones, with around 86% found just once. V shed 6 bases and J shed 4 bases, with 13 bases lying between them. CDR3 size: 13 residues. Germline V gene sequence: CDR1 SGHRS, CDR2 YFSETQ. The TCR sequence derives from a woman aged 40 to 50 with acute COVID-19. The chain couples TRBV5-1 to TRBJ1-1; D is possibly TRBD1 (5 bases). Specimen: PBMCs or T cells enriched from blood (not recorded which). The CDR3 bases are TGCGCCAGCAAGACTCAGGGTCCCACTGAAGCTTTCTTT. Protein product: CASKTQGPTEAFF.